This passage covers 29 T cell receptor beta chains from one sample sequenced in a study of blood T cell repertoires in COVID-19. TCRdb's copy holds only in-frame clones and misses some; the assay was immunoSEQ multiplex PCR. The table has around 620,000 clones, around 90% seen once; the top ten hold roughly 0.25%. Sequencing was performed on peripheral blood. These receptors came from a woman aged 18-30 years with acute or convalescent COVID-19.

This chain links TRBV4-1 with TRBJ1-1; D is possibly TRBD1 (6 bases). Germline CDR1 reads MGHRA; CDR2 reads YSYEKL. This CDR3 region has 16 residues. V lost 2 bases, J lost 5 bases, and 18 bases lay in between. Here the CDR3 DNA reads TGCGCCAGCAGCCAATCGGGAACAGGGATGGGGACTGAAGCTTTCTTT. Protein: CASSQSGTGMGTEAFF.

This clone showed up just once. The gene calls are TRBV7-8 and TRBJ1-1; D unclear. V lost 0 bases and J 0 bases, leaving 14 bases between the germline ends. This CDR3 is built from 17 residues. Germline lookup yields CDR1 SGHVS and CDR2 FQNEAQ. The DNA for the CDR3 is TGTGCCAGCAGCTTAGCGAGTCCATTCCTGATGAACACTGAAGCTTTCTTT. Protein sequence: CASSLASPFLMNTEAFF.

This chain links TRBV3-1 (or the pseudogene TRBV3-2) with TRBJ2-3; 8 bases agree with TRBD2. The CDR3 is 15 amino acids. Germline V lookup: CDR1 LGHDT, CDR2 YNNKEL (reference sequence). Trimming took 2 bases from V and 6 from J; bases not matched to a gene: 7. The CDR3 DNA follows: TGTGCCAGCAGCCAACTACTAGCGGCCGGGGATACGCAGTATTTT. Amino acids: CASSQLLAAGDTQYF.

The chain carries TRBV14 and TRBJ1-1; 9 bases map to TRBD1. Germline values: CDR1 SGHDN, CDR2 FVKESK. V trimming: 4 bases; J trimming: 5 bases; junction bases outside the gene matches: 8. The CDR3 contains 15 residues. CDR3 nucleotide sequence: TGTGCCAGCAGCCCTAATGGACAGGGGTTGACTGAAGCTTTCTTT. This codes for CASSPNGQGLTEAFF.

As concerns this clone: The same CDR3 is also encoded by other DNA sequences in this sample. The chain combines TRBV3-1 (or the pseudogene TRBV3-2) with TRBJ2-3; D is unclear. V shed 4 bases and J shed 2 bases, with 4 bases lying between them. The CDR3 covers 12 residues. Germline CDR1 reads LGHDT; CDR2 reads YNNKEL (reference sequence). The CDR3 loop reads CASSLLTDTQYF. For the CDR3, the DNA is TGTGCCAGCAGCCTACTCACAGATACGCAGTATTTT.

This chain joins TRBV2 and TRBJ2-6; no definite D call. The CDR3 totals 12 residues. V lost 6 bases and J 11 bases, leaving 11 bases between the germline ends. The V gene's germline CDR1 is SNHLY and CDR2 FYNNEI. The CDR3 nucleotides read TGTGCCAGCAGAATTCAACGGGACGTCCTGACTTTC. Translation: CASRIQRDVLTF. Variable domain in full (rest from reference TRBV2 and TRBJ2-6): EPEVTQTPSHQVTQMGQEVILRCVPISNHLYFYWYRQILGQKVEFLVSFYNNEISEKSEIFDDQFSVERPDGSNFTLKIRSTKLEDSAMYFCASRIQRDVLTFGAGSRLTVL.

This clone showed up just a few times. The chain combines TRBV6-2 or TRBV6-3 with TRBJ1-1; possible D gene TRBD1, 6 bases. CDR3 length: 13 residues. V was trimmed by 3 bases and J by 4 bases, leaving 9 bases between them. Germline CDR1 and CDR2: MNHEY and SVGEGT. The CDR3 loop reads CASSYQGSTEAFF. For the CDR3, the DNA is TGTGCCAGCAGTTATCAGGGGTCCACTGAAGCTTTCTTT.

The V gene is TRBV29-1, the J gene TRBJ1-2, with D possibly TRBD1 on 6 matching bases. This CDR3 is 14 amino acids long. Germline CDR1 is SQVTM and CDR2 is ANQGSEA. Trimming shortened V by 5 bases and J by 5 bases, and 18 bases separated the two germline ends. CDR3 region: CSVPAGEKRYGYTF. CDR3 bases: TGCAGCGTTCCCGCAGGGGAGAAGAGGTATGGCTACACCTTC. Complete variable domain (other parts from reference TRBV29-1 and TRBJ1-2): SAVISQKPSRDICQRGTSLTIQCQVDSQVTMMFWYRQQPGQSLTLIATANQGSEATYESGFVIDKFPISRPNLTFSTLTVSNMSPEDSSIYLCSVPAGEKRYGYTFGSGTRLTVV.

This clone has only one observation. The chain joins TRBV2 to TRBJ2-5; possibly TRBD2 for D (6 bases). The CDR3 extends over 16 amino acids. V was clipped by 2 bases and J by 5 bases, with 18 bases between them. CDR1 is SNHLY and CDR2 is FYNNEI in the germline V gene. The CDR3 loop is CASSEMEGTDGETQYF. The CDR3 bases are TGTGCCAGCAGTGAAATGGAGGGGACTGATGGGGAGACCCAGTACTTC.

The chain links TRBV7-9 to TRBJ1-2, with 9 nucleotides matching TRBD1. The CDR3 runs to 14 residues. Germline V gene lookup returns CDR1 SEHNR and CDR2 FQNEAQ (reference sequence). J gave up 8 bases and V 4 bases, and 8 bases lay outside the gene matches. The CDR3 bases are TGTGCCAGCAGCTCTCCGGGACAGGGAGAGGGCTACACCTTC. It encodes CASSSPGQGEGYTF.

This chain uses TRBV15 with TRBJ1-2; 10 bases match TRBD1. The germline V gene encodes CDR1 LNHNV and CDR2 YYDKDF (reference sequence). The CDR3 covers 15 residues. V trimming: 0 bases; J trimming: 3 bases; junction bases outside the gene matches: 1. CDR3 protein: CATSRDGTGDYGYTF. CDR3 nucleotide sequence: TGTGCCACCAGCAGAGATGGGACAGGGGACTATGGCTACACCTTC.

The V and J genes are TRBV7-2 and TRBJ2-1; TRBD2 aligns across 7 bases. CDR1 is SGHTA, CDR2 FQGNSA, per germline. Trimming took 1 base from V and 0 from J; bases not matched to a gene: 3. The CDR3 spans 16 residues. CDR3: CASSLGGGGSYNEQFF. The CDR3 coding sequence is TGTGCCAGCAGCTTAGGAGGCGGGGGCTCCTACAATGAGCAGTTCTTC.

This chain uses TRBV24-1 with TRBJ2-7, with D uncertain. V lost 4 bases and J lost 4, with 10 bases in between. Looked up from germline, CDR1 is KGHDR and CDR2 is SFDVKD. This CDR3 comprises 13 residues. This CDR3 is CATSDSVGYEQYF. CDR3 bases: TGTGCCACCAGTGACTCAGTCGGGTACGAGCAGTACTTC.

To note about this clone: Within the sample, other DNA sequences also encode this same CDR3. The chain combines TRBV6-5 with TRBJ1-3, with 10 bases lining up with TRBD1. The V gene end was trimmed by 2 bases and the J gene end by 4 bases; junction bases not matched to a gene: 2. This CDR3 is built from 15 residues. Germline CDR1 is MNHEY and CDR2 is SVGAGI. CDR3 DNA: TGTGCCAGCAGTTACGGGACAGGGGCCGGAAACACCATATATTTT. As protein: CASSYGTGAGNTIYF.

The rearrangement links TRBV9 to TRBJ1-2, with 8 bases that match TRBD1. CDR3 length: 14 residues. The junction had 6 bases not matched to a gene; V was cut back by 3 bases and J by 5 bases. Germline CDR1 SGDLS, CDR2 YYNGEE. The CDR3, as DNA: TGTGCCAGCAGCGGGACAGGGTCCATTTATGGCTACACCTTC. This codes for CASSGTGSIYGYTF.

This chain uses TRBV3-1 (or the pseudogene TRBV3-2) with TRBJ1-2, with 8 positions matching TRBD1. The CDR3 covers 14 residues. Germline CDR1 LGHDT, CDR2 YNNKEL (reference sequence). The trim removed 0 bases at V and 8 bases at J, leaving 5 bases unmatched. The CDR3 loop reads CASSQEWTGLGYTF. CDR3 DNA sequence: TGTGCCAGCAGCCAAGAGTGGACAGGGCTAGGCTACACCTTC.

This clone was picked up a small number of times. The chain combines TRBV18 with TRBJ2-3; the D gene is possibly TRBD1 (6 bases). The ends were cut back, 3 bases at V and 2 bases at J, with 21 bases in the middle. CDR3 length equals 18 residues. Germline V gene sequence: CDR1 KGHSH, CDR2 LQKENI. As DNA, the CDR3 is TGTGCCAGCTCACCTCTGATCTTGACAGGTTTAACCACAGATACGCAGTATTTT. The encoded protein is CASSPLILTGLTTDTQYF.

The chain recombines TRBV9 with TRBJ1-3; 7 bases agree with TRBD1. The CDR3 runs 15 residues. Germline CDR1 reads SGDLS; CDR2 reads YYNGEE. V gave up 0 bases and J gave up 3 bases; unmatched junction bases: 3. The CDR3 region has the DNA TGTGCCAGCAGCGTAGGGGGGACAGTTGGAAACACCATATATTTT. This gives the protein CASSVGGTVGNTIYF.

V gene TRBV15 combines with J gene TRBJ1-4; D is unresolved. This CDR3 spans 15 amino acids. V was trimmed by 0 bases and J by 7 bases, leaving 12 bases between them. Germline assignment: CDR1 LNHNV and CDR2 YYDKDF (reference sequence). CDR3 coding DNA: TGTGCCACCAGCAGAGATCTAGGCAGTATTGAAAAACTGTTTTTT. Protein product: CATSRDLGSIEKLFF.

This chain uses TRBV19 with TRBJ1-5, with D possibly being TRBD1 (5 bases). Germline CDR1 and CDR2: LNHDA and SQIVND (reference sequence). The CDR3 totals 23 residues. V lost 6 bases to trimming and J lost 2 bases, with 38 bases between them. The CDR3 coding sequence is TGTGCCAGTAGCCAGACCATGGATCCTTGGGGGGTCAGGATGGTTAAGGGCAATCAGCCCCAGCATTTT. Amino acid sequence: CASSQTMDPWGVRMVKGNQPQHF.

The rearrangement joins TRBV6-6 to TRBJ2-7; 7 positions agree with TRBD1. The V gene's germline CDR1 is MNHNY and CDR2 SVGAGI (reference sequence). The V gene end was trimmed by 0 bases and the J gene end by 2 bases; junction bases not matched to a gene: 4. This CDR3 is built from 15 residues. CDR3 in amino acids: CASSYSIGQAYEQYF. The CDR3 DNA is TGTGCCAGCAGTTACTCGATCGGACAGGCCTACGAGCAGTACTTC.

V usage is TRBV10-2 and J usage is TRBJ2-3, with D hard to call. Trimming removed 4 bases from V and 5 bases from J, with 13 bases in between. This CDR3 contains 14 residues. CDR1 and CDR2 (germline): WSHSY, SAAADI. CDR3 loop: CASSVIQNGDTQYF. Written as DNA, the CDR3 is TGCGCCAGCAGTGTAATTCAGAATGGAGATACGCAGTATTTT.

The genes are TRBV24-1 and TRBJ1-4; 7 bases are shared with TRBD1. The germline CDR1 and CDR2 sequences are KGHDR and SFDVKD. This CDR3 spans 15 amino acids. V shed 5 bases and J 0 bases; nucleotides not matched to a gene: 2. For the CDR3, the DNA is TGTGCCACCAGTGTCGGGACAGCAACTAATGAAAAACTGTTTTTT. The encoded protein is CATSVGTATNEKLFF.

This clone was observed a single time. The chain's CDR3 is CASSQGQGAMNTEAFF. As DNA, the CDR3 is TGCGCCAGCAGCCAAGGACAGGGGGCTATGAACACTGAAGCTTTCTTT. The gene calls are TRBV5-1 and TRBJ1-1; the match to TRBD1 covers 11 bases. Trimming removed 4 bases from V and 0 bases from J; junction bases left unmatched: 5. The CDR3 totals 16 residues. Germline CDR1 reads SGHRS; CDR2 reads YFSETQ.

The chain carries TRBV6-5 and TRBJ1-2, with D hard to call. V lost 6 bases and J lost 8, with 13 bases in between. This CDR3 region has 12 residues. Germline CDR1 MNHEY, CDR2 SVGAGI. DNA of the CDR3: TGTGCCAGCAGGGAGTCCCCTCTGGGCTACACCTTC. Its protein is CASRESPLGYTF.

This clone came up a few times. The chain carries TRBV6-4 and TRBJ2-3; no definite D call. The germline gives CDR1 MRHNA, CDR2 SNTAGT. The CDR3 is 15 amino acids. Trimming stripped 2 bases from V and 0 bases from J, with 9 bases between. The chain's CDR3 is CASSDGLSSTDTQYF. In nucleotides, the CDR3 is TGTGCCAGCAGTGACGGGCTTTCTAGCACAGATACGCAGTATTTT.

The V call is TRBV9, the J call TRBJ2-1; 7 nucleotides line up with TRBD2. V was clipped by 3 bases and J by 7 bases; unmatched bases: 10. Per germline, CDR1 SGDLS and CDR2 YYNGEE. The CDR3 consists of 15 residues. The CDR3 sequence: CASSGDAVGGNEQFF. The CDR3 bases are TGTGCCAGCAGCGGGGACGCGGTGGGAGGGAATGAGCAGTTCTTC.

The gene calls are TRBV3-1 (or the pseudogene TRBV3-2) and TRBJ1-6; D is undetermined. The CDR3 spans 12 residues. The V gene lost 6 bases and the J gene lost 2 bases, with 2 bases spanning the gap. Looked up from germline, CDR1 is LGHDT and CDR2 is YNNKEL (reference sequence). The chain's CDR3 is CASSTYNSPLHF. The CDR3 DNA reads TGTGCCAGCAGTACCTATAATTCACCCCTCCACTTT.

The V gene is TRBV5-6, the J gene TRBJ1-2; D remains unclear. Germline CDR1 is SGHDT and CDR2 is YYEEEE. This CDR3 is 11 amino acids long. V was clipped by 0 bases and J by 12 bases, with 9 bases between them. The CDR3 loop reads CASSLGASHTF. The CDR3 nucleotides read TGTGCCAGCAGCTTGGGGGCTAGCCACACCTTC.